This T cell receptor beta chain comes out of a study of Ad26.COV2.S vaccination and SARS-CoV-2 variants. Treatment of the sample: around 19 received Ad26.COV2.S at low or high dose, single or two shots; roughly five received placebo; per-sample allocation not given. All samples were drawn on day 63, counting from the first vaccine or placebo injection. The CDR3 is 17 amino acids. Germline V gene sequence: CDR1 KGHSH, CDR2 LQKENI. V lost 2 bases and J lost 8, with 21 bases in between. Some clones are missing from TCRdb's copy, which holds only in-frame ones; the method was immunoSEQ multiplex PCR. The sample carries about 280,000 clones, around 87% recorded once.

The sample was peripheral blood, taken in a trial of Ad26.COV2.S vaccine versus placebo. The source is a person aged 18-60 years who received the Ad26.COV2.S COVID-19 vaccine or a placebo. V is TRBV18 and J is TRBJ1-4; D remains unclear. In nucleotides, the CDR3 is TGTGCCAGCTCACCAGAGACGGCCGACCCCGGAGAGGAAAAACTGTTTTTT. It encodes CASSPETADPGEEKLFF.